A single TCR beta chain is shown here with its context. As yet, its antigen is unknown. In germline, CDR1 is GTSNPN, CDR2 SVGIG (reference sequence). The CDR3 sequence is 13 residues long. Trimming stripped 2 bases from V and 3 bases from J, with 7 bases between. Method: immunoSEQ multiplex PCR; TCRdb's copy keeps in-frame clones and lacks some. This sample carries about 75,000 clones, over 75% of them seen once, and the ten largest clones take 18%. This record belongs to a study of T cell responses to AZD1222 COVID-19 vaccine. Pooling was applied to second doses at about 4 or about 12 weeks. Findings and limits, study-wide: Reportedly, nearly half the spike-specific TCRs target unmutated variant regions. Spike regions recognized by vaccine-associated CD4 TCRs spanned the protein, led by 160-218 and 743-854.

The sample in question was peripheral blood, obtained 28 days after the second AZD1222 dose. The receptor comes from an adult who received the AZD1222 COVID-19 vaccine. The J gene is TRBJ1-4, the V gene TRBV30; D gene uncertain. CDR3 DNA: TGTGCCTGGAGTCCCCAGCCTAATGAAAAACTGTTTTTT. Translation gives CAWSPQPNEKLFF.